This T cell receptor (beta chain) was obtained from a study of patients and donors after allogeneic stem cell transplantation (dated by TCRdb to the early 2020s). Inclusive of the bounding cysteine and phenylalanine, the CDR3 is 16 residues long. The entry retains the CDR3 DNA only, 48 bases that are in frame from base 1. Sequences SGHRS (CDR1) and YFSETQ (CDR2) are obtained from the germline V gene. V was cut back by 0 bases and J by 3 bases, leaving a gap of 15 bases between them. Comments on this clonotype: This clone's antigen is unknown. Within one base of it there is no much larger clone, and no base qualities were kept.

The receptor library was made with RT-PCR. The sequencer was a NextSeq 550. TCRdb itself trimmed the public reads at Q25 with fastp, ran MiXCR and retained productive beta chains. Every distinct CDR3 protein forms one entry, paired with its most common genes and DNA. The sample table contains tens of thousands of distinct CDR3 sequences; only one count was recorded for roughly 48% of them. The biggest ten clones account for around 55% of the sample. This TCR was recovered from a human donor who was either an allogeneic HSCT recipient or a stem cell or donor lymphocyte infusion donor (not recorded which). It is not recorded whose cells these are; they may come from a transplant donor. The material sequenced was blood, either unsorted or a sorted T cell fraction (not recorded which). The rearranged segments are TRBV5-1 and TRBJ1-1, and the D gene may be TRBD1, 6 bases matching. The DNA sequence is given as TGCGCCAGCAGCTTGGTGGGAGGACAGCGTTACACTGAAGCTTTCTTT. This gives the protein CASSLVGGQRYTEAFF.